This T cell receptor (beta chain) came from a study of molecular identifiers for immune sequencing clone quantification. Study observations and caveats: Among some 1.1 million naive cells, spiked Jurkat TCR RNA from a single cell was reportedly detectable. Clonotypes surpassing 20 RNA copies contained over 98% of effector molecules, versus under 1% in naive cells.

At least ten counts were recorded for this clonotype. Its matching antigen is unknown. Sorted naive CD8 T cells were those defined as CD8+CD4-CCR7+CD45RA+. TCRdb called the PCR reads again in MiXCR, with one record for every CDR3 protein. The sample has about 40,000 distinct CDR3 sequences, about a fifth seen once; the top ten hold about 6.6%. This receptor was identified in a human donor in good health. Some libraries in this study had Jurkat cell RNA spiked in. Sequences were obtained from naive CD8+ T cells from blood, with Jurkat cell RNA spiked in. Subset of the sample: FACS-sorted CD8+CD4-CCR7+CD45RA+ naive T cells.

The CDR3 loop is CASSGPGEQYF. CDR3 nucleotide sequence: TGTGCCAGCAGCGGGCCCGGGGAGCAGTACTTC. The chain carries TRBV9 and TRBJ2-7; no clear D gene. The CDR3 extends over 11 amino acids. Germline CDR1 is SGDLS and CDR2 is YYNGEE. The germline V and J ends were trimmed by 3 bases and 7 bases, with 8 bases remaining between them.